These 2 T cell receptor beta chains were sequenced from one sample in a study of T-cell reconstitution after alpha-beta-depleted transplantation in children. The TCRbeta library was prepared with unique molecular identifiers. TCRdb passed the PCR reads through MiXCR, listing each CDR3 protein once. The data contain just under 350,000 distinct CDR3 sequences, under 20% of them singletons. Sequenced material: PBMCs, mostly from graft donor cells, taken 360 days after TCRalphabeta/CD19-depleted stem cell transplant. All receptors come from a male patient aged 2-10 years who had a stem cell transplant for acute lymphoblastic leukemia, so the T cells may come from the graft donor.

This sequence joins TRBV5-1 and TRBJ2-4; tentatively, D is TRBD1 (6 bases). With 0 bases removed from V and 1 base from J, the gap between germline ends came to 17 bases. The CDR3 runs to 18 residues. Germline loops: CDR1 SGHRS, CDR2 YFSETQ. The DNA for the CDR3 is TGCGCCAGCAGCTTGGTTTCTGGGGGCGCGGTGGCCAAAAACATTCAGTACTTC. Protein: CASSLVSGGAVAKNIQYF.

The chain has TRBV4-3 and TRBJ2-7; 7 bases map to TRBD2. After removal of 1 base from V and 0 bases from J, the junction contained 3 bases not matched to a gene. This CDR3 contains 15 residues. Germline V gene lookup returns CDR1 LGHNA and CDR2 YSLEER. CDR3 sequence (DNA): TGCGCCAGCAGCCAAGGGCGGGGGAGCTCCTACGAGCAGTACTTC. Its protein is CASSQGRGSSYEQYF.